This TCR beta chain was sequenced in a study of neurological immune-mediated disorders. Notes on the study in general: The expanded clones of different subjects shared no CDR3 amino acid sequences (suggesting private repertoires in all groups).

As for time point: longitudinal time-point 1 (baseline). Preparation of the unsorted libraries drew on 2 million PBMCs stored at -80 C. This clonotype was recorded many times. Its cognate antigen is unknown. The cDNA was generated through 5'RACE incorporating 10-nucleotide random UMIs. Over 190 million TCR-beta sequences from 15-18 subjects came out of each sequencing run. TCRdb analysed the 5' RACE reads with MiXCR anew, one entry per CDR3 protein. Of about 49,000 distinct CDR3 sequences in the sample, over 8% were seen once. The CDR3 length is 15 residues. Trimming pared 1 base from V and 2 bases from J, leaving 11 bases between. The germline V gene has CDR1 LGHNA and CDR2 YSLEER.

This TCR derives from a woman aged 40-49 years in good health. Sequenced sample: PBMCs. This chain links TRBV4-3 with TRBJ1-1; no definite D call. The CDR3 spells CASSQVDGHNTEAFF. For the CDR3, the DNA is TGCGCCAGCAGCCAAGTTGATGGTCACAACACTGAAGCTTTCTTT.